A selection of T cell receptor beta chains follows, all from one sample in a study of blood T cell repertoires in COVID-19. The table came from immunoSEQ multiplex PCR; TCRdb's copy has only in-frame clones and leaves some out. The table shows nearly 400,000 clones, with roughly 90% occurring only once. Input material: PBMCs or T cells enriched from blood (not recorded which). Receptor source: a woman in her twenties or thirties who had recovered from COVID-19. The CDR3 runs from the conserved cysteine through the conserved F or W. The D gene is left open where the match is weak. The size of a clone is reported for some rows only, either as once, few or many, or as a class for expanded clones.

v_call,j_call,d_call,clone_size,cdr3_aa,cdr3_nt
TRBV6-1,TRBJ2-2,NA,NA,CASSDQGGNTGELFF,TGTGCCAGCAGTGACCAGGGGGGTAACACCGGGGAGCTGTTTTTT
TRBV3-1/TRBV3-2,TRBJ1-1,NA,few,CASSQSGAEAFF,TGTGCCAGCAGCCAGTCGGGAGCTGAAGCTTTCTTT
TRBV10-3,TRBJ1-2,NA,NA,CAISAAGWDFYGYTF,TGTGCCATCAGTGCGGCAGGCTGGGACTTCTATGGCTACACCTTC
TRBV5-5,TRBJ1-2,TRBD1,NA,CASSLGQGGLDGYTF,TGTGCCAGCAGCTTGGGTCAGGGGGGATTAGATGGCTACACCTTC
TRBV7-9,TRBJ1-5,TRBD1,NA,CASSRTGGDQPQHF,TGTGCCAGCAGCAGGACAGGGGGCGATCAGCCCCAGCATTTT
TRBV5-5,TRBJ1-5,NA,NA,CASSFEGRQPQHF,TGTGCCAGCAGCTTTGAGGGAAGGCAGCCCCAGCATTTT
TRBV14,TRBJ1-1,NA,NA,CASSQNMNTEAFF,TGTGCCAGCAGCCAAAATATGAACACTGAAGCTTTCTTT
TRBV3-1/TRBV3-2,TRBJ2-7,NA,NA,CASSPGQHYSYEQYF,TGTGCCAGCAGCCCGGGACAACACTATTCCTACGAGCAGTACTTC
TRBV27,TRBJ2-2,NA,NA,CASSLAGTHANTGELFF,TGTGCCAGCAGTTTAGCCGGGACACACGCGAACACCGGGGAGCTGTTTTTT
TRBV2,TRBJ2-2,NA,NA,CASSEAFRGAYTGELFF,TGTGCCAGCAGTGAAGCGTTCAGGGGCGCCTATACCGGGGAGCTGTTTTTT
TRBV5-6,TRBJ1-2,TRBD1,NA,CASSPTGRQGFNGYTF,TGTGCCAGCAGCCCAACAGGGCGACAGGGGTTTAATGGCTACACCTTC
TRBV7-3,TRBJ2-1,TRBD1,NA,CASSSSTGGQFF,TGTGCCAGCAGCTCGTCAACAGGGGGACAGTTCTTC
TRBV2,TRBJ2-1,TRBD1,NA,CASSPSAGGYNEQFF,TGTGCCAGCAGTCCGTCGGCAGGGGGATACAATGAGCAGTTCTTC
TRBV7-9,TRBJ2-1,NA,NA,CASSLVGGQIYNEQFF,TGTGCCAGCAGCTTAGTCGGGGGGCAAATCTACAATGAGCAGTTCTTC
TRBV27,TRBJ1-6,NA,NA,CASSLRGVSWQKPLHF,TGTGCCAGCAGTTTGCGCGGGGTGTCTTGGCAGAAACCCCTCCACTTT
TRBV5-6,TRBJ2-1,NA,NA,CASSLVQGLYNEQFF,TGTGCCAGCAGCTTGGTCCAGGGTCTTTACAATGAGCAGTTCTTC
TRBV10-3,TRBJ1-2,TRBD1,NA,CAGSDRGNYGYTF,TGTGCCGGCAGCGACAGGGGGAACTATGGCTACACCTTC
TRBV7-9,TRBJ1-4,NA,NA,CASSLLALNEKLFF,TGTGCCAGCAGCTTACTGGCACTAAATGAAAAACTGTTTTTT
TRBV9,TRBJ1-6,NA,NA,CASSGQGYNSPLHF,TGTGCCAGCAGCGGACAAGGATATAATTCACCCCTCCACTTT
TRBV19,TRBJ2-2,TRBD1,NA,CASSGYRGAGELFF,TGTGCCAGTAGTGGGTACAGGGGCGCCGGGGAGCTGTTTTTT
TRBV7-9,TRBJ2-1,TRBD2,NA,CASSLASGKNNEQFF,TGTGCCAGCAGCTTAGCAAGCGGGAAGAACAATGAGCAGTTCTTC
TRBV28,TRBJ2-7,TRBD1,few,CASRRDRIYEQYF,TGTGCCAGCAGAAGGGACAGGATCTACGAGCAGTACTTC
TRBV11-2,TRBJ2-2,NA,NA,CASSWLVGTGELFF,TGTGCCAGCAGCTGGCTAGTCGGCACCGGGGAGCTGTTTTTT
TRBV19,TRBJ1-2,TRBD1,NA,CASRQGAYGYTF,TGTGCCAGTCGACAGGGGGCCTATGGCTACACCTTC
TRBV27,TRBJ2-7,TRBD2,NA,CASGEYPRSGSIYEQYF,TGTGCCAGCGGAGAATACCCCCGGAGCGGGAGTATATACGAGCAGTACTTC
TRBV19,TRBJ2-1,NA,NA,CASWSTYNEQFF,TGTGCCAGTTGGAGCACCTACAATGAGCAGTTCTTC
TRBV6-5,TRBJ2-7,NA,NA,CAIPQSYSHYEQYF,TGTGCCATCCCCCAATCCTACAGCCACTACGAGCAGTACTTC
TRBV25-1,TRBJ2-1,TRBD1,few,CASPRQLTGGNNEQFF,TGTGCCAGCCCAAGACAACTTACAGGGGGTAACAATGAGCAGTTCTTC
TRBV7-3,TRBJ1-1,NA,NA,CASASRGGTEAFF,TGTGCCAGCGCCTCCCGAGGTGGAACTGAAGCTTTCTTT
TRBV18,TRBJ1-5,NA,NA,CASSHPRWSHYQPQHF,TGTGCCAGCTCACACCCCCGGTGGAGCCATTATCAGCCCCAGCATTTT
TRBV29-1,TRBJ2-4,TRBD1,NA,CSVSAPQGVVDIQYF,TGCAGCGTTTCCGCCCCACAGGGGGTAGTGGACATTCAGTACTTC
TRBV11-3,TRBJ2-3,NA,NA,CASSLRQGRGTDTQYF,TGTGCCAGCAGCTTACGTCAGGGGAGGGGCACAGATACGCAGTATTTT
TRBV27,TRBJ2-2,NA,NA,CASSSDPLEGPLINTGELFF,TGTGCCAGCAGTTCAGACCCTCTCGAGGGCCCGCTCATAAACACCGGGGAGCTGTTTTTT
TRBV18,TRBJ1-4,TRBD1,few,CASSNRGTNEKLFF,TGTGCCAGCTCAAACAGGGGGACTAATGAAAAACTGTTTTTT
TRBV6-2/TRBV6-3,TRBJ1-5,NA,NA,CASSDRRNQPQHF,TGTGCCAGCAGTGACAGACGCAATCAGCCCCAGCATTTT
TRBV27,TRBJ2-7,NA,NA,CASSFGRVDEQYF,TGTGCCAGCAGTTTCGGCAGGGTGGACGAGCAGTACTTC
TRBV7-2,TRBJ2-4,NA,NA,CASSPEGWGAKNIQYF,TGTGCCAGCAGCCCGGAGGGTTGGGGGGCCAAAAACATTCAGTACTTC
TRBV14,TRBJ1-1,TRBD1,NA,CASSQGGPEAFF,TGTGCCAGCAGTCAAGGGGGCCCTGAAGCTTTCTTT
TRBV5-1,TRBJ1-4,TRBD1,NA,CASSLAGQGEKLFF,TGCGCCAGCAGCTTGGCGGGACAGGGAGAAAAACTGTTTTTT
TRBV28,TRBJ1-5,NA,few,CASNSNQPQHF,TGTGCCAGTAATAGCAATCAGCCCCAGCATTTT
TRBV18,TRBJ1-6,NA,NA,CASSPLNMAYNSPLHF,TGTGCCAGCTCACCACTTAACATGGCCTATAATTCACCCCTCCACTTT
TRBV2,TRBJ1-2,TRBD1,NA,CASLTWDRSTRGGRLSNYGYTF,TGTGCCAGTCTTACCTGGGACAGAAGTACTAGAGGGGGAAGACTGTCTAACTATGGCTACACCTTC
TRBV6-5,TRBJ1-2,TRBD1,NA,CASSPARDREHYTF,TGTGCCAGCAGCCCCGCACGGGACAGGGAGCATTACACCTTC
TRBV6-6,TRBJ1-2,NA,NA,CASSYSGGAGSGYTF,TGTGCCAGCAGTTATTCGGGGGGCGCAGGCTCTGGCTACACCTTC